The entry below gives a single T cell receptor (beta chain) sequence along with its context. Its antigen is undetermined. This sample is part of a study of monozygotic twins with inflammatory bowel disease. The UMIs contained a 6-nucleotide sample barcode. They were added by template switching during cDNA synthesis. TCRalpha and TCRbeta cDNA went through nested PCRs of approximately 16 and 10 cycles, two in total. TCRdb reworked the 5' RACE reads into one entry per CDR3 protein, no DNA. Recorded for this sample: about 210,000 distinct CDR3 sequences. Findings and limits, study-wide: IBD patients carried less diverse TCRbeta repertoires (inverse Simpson) than healthy co-twins.

Germline CDR1 DFQATT, CDR2 SNEGSKA (reference sequence). The CDR3 is 12 residues long. The sequence came from a human donor with ulcerative colitis or Crohn's disease, or a healthy co-twin of an affected twin (not recorded which). Sequenced input: blood. The genes are TRBV20-1 and TRBJ1-2; the TCRdb call, TRBD1, lacks DNA for checking. CDR3 in amino acids: CSASPNRGGYTF.